A selection of T cell receptor beta chains follows, all from one sample in a study of blood T cell repertoires in COVID-19. This table comes from immunoSEQ multiplex PCR, and its TCRdb copy is limited to in-frame clones, with some not included. The sample lists 330,000 or so clones, 88% occurring once. Sequencing was carried out using PBMCs or T cells enriched from blood (not recorded which). The receptors were sampled from a young man who had recovered from COVID-19. The CDR3 runs from the conserved cysteine through the conserved F or W. A D gene is named only where the DNA matches it firmly. Size values are once, few and many counts, or a class for expanded clones, and some rows have none.

TRBJ1-1	-	-	TRBV6-5	TGTGCCAGCAGTTATTCCCAGAGGGCCCCCACTGAAGCTTTCTTT	CASSYSQRAPTEAFF
TRBJ2-1	-	-	TRBV6-5	TGTGCCAGCACCCCGGGGAGGAGGGACTACAATGAGCAGTTCTTC	CASTPGRRDYNEQFF
TRBJ1-5	-	once	TRBV7-9	TGTGCCAGCAGCCCGGGACAACTCAATCAGCCCCAGCATTTT	CASSPGQLNQPQHF
TRBJ1-1	TRBD1	-	TRBV3-1/TRBV3-2	TGTGCCAGCAGCCAAGTGGCCTCCGGACAGGGGGAAATTGTAGCTTTCTTT	CASSQVASGQGEIVAFF
TRBJ2-3	-	-	TRBV6-5	TGTGCCAGTTTCTCGGGGGGCTCCGATACGCAGTATTTT	CASFSGGSDTQYF
TRBJ2-4	TRBD1	-	TRBV28	TGTGCCAGCAGTCCCCCCAAGGGGGCGGGCAAAAACATTCAGTACTTC	CASSPPKGAGKNIQYF
TRBJ1-4	TRBD1	-	TRBV15	TGTGCCACCAGCAGGGGACAGGGTGAGGAAAAACTGTTTTTT	CATSRGQGEEKLFF
TRBJ1-6	TRBD1	-	TRBV27	TGTGCCAGCAGTTTGGACAGGGGGCCTTCACCCCTCCACTTT	CASSLDRGPSPLHF
TRBJ1-5	TRBD1	-	TRBV2	TGTGCCAGCAGAATTGGGACAGGGCTTCAGCCCCAGCATTTT	CASRIGTGLQPQHF
TRBJ2-1	TRBD1	-	TRBV29-1	TGCAGCGTTTTACCACCGGGACAGGGAACGTACAATGAGCAGTTCTTC	CSVLPPGQGTYNEQFF
TRBJ1-2	TRBD1	-	TRBV11-2	TGTGCCAGCAGCTCCGCGCCAGGGGGTGACCCCCATGGCTACACCTTC	CASSSAPGGDPHGYTF
TRBJ1-2	-	-	TRBV2	TGTGCCAGCAGTAAAACAGAGAACTATGGCTACACCTTC	CASSKTENYGYTF
TRBJ1-5	-	-	TRBV28	TGTGCCAGCAGTTTTGTCCAGTCCCATCAGCCCCAGCATTTT	CASSFVQSHQPQHF
TRBJ2-2	TRBD1	-	TRBV10-3	TGTGCCATCAGTTTCCGGGACAGTCACCCCACCGGGGAGCTGTTTTTT	CAISFRDSHPTGELFF
TRBJ1-2	-	-	TRBV2	TGTGCCAGCATTCCTGGCAGGGAGGCCTATGGCTACACCTTC	CASIPGREAYGYTF
TRBJ1-4	-	-	TRBV28	TGTGCCACCCTGGGCGGGAAACTGTTTTTT	CATLGGKLFF
TRBJ1-5	TRBD1	few	TRBV19	TGTGCCAGTAGGGACAGGGTCTATAGCAATCAGCCCCAGCATTTT	CASRDRVYSNQPQHF
TRBJ1-1	-	-	TRBV6-6	TGTGCCAGCAGACACCAGAGAACAGGGCTGTACACTGAAGCTTTCTTT	CASRHQRTGLYTEAFF
TRBJ2-7	-	-	TRBV15	TGTGCCACCAGCAGAGATGGGGCGAGAGACGAGCAGTACTTC	CATSRDGARDEQYF
TRBJ2-5	-	-	TRBV9	TGTGCCAGCAGCGTAGGTGGGGGGGCCTTGAAGACCCAGTACTTC	CASSVGGGALKTQYF
TRBJ2-6	-	-	TRBV2	TGTGCCTTTGCCCGGCCCCCTGGGGCTGCGCACTTCTCTGGGGCCAACGTCCTGACTTTC	CAFARPPGAAHFSGANVLTF
TRBJ2-7	-	few	TRBV7-9	TGTGCCAGCAGCCTCTCCTACGAGCAGTACTTC	CASSLSYEQYF
TRBJ2-3	TRBD2	-	TRBV12-5	TGTGCTAGTGGTTTGGCTCTAGCGGGGAGAGGTGATACGCAGTATTTT	CASGLALAGRGDTQYF
TRBJ2-3	TRBD2	once	TRBV7-7	TGTGCCAGCAGCCCCGGACTAGCTGCCACAGATACGCAGTATTTT	CASSPGLAATDTQYF
TRBJ1-2	TRBD1	-	TRBV5-6	TGTGCCAGCAGCCCTCACAGGGGGGGGTATGGCTACACCTTC	CASSPHRGGYGYTF
TRBJ1-5	TRBD1	-	TRBV30	TGTGCCTGGAGTCAGGGGGTCGACAATCAGCCCCAGCATTTT	CAWSQGVDNQPQHF
TRBJ2-5	-	-	TRBV6-5	TGTGCCAGCAAGGTGAGGACAGCCCAAGAGACCCAGTACTTC	CASKVRTAQETQYF
TRBJ1-1	-	-	TRBV10-3	TGTGCCATCAGTGTCGAGGGTAAGGGCACTGAAGCTTTCTTT	CAISVEGKGTEAFF
TRBJ2-5	-	-	TRBV2	TGTGCCAGCAGCCATCAAGAGACCCAGTACTTC	CASSHQETQYF
TRBJ1-5	TRBD1	-	TRBV19	TGTGCCAGTAGTATCTCGGACAGGGTACTGCAGCCCCAGCATTTT	CASSISDRVLQPQHF
TRBJ2-1	-	-	TRBV9	TGTGCCAGCAGCGCCAACCCAGGGCATGAGCAGTTCTTC	CASSANPGHEQFF
TRBJ1-1	-	-	TRBV19	TGTGCCAGTAGTATTATAGGCAGGGCGAACACTGAAGCTTTCTTT	CASSIIGRANTEAFF